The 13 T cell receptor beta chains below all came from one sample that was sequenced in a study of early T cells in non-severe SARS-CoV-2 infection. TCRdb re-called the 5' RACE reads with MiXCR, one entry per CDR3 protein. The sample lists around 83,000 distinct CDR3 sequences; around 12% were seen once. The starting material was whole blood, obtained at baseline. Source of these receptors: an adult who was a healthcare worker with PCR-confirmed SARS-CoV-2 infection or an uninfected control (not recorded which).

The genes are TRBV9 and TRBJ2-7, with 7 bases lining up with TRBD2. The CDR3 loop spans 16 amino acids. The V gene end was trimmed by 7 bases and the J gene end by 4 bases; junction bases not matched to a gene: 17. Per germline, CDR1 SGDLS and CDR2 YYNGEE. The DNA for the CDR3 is TGTGCCAGCTCAGGCGGACCCGGGAGGACGGGGTACGAGCAGTACTTC. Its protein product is CASSGGPGRTGYEQYF. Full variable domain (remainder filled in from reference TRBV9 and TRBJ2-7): DSGVTQTPKHLITATGQRVTLRCSPRSGDLSVYWYQQSLDQGLQFLIQYYNGEERAKGNILERFSAQQFPDLHSELNLSSLELGDSALYFCASSGGPGRTGYEQYFGPGTRLTVT.

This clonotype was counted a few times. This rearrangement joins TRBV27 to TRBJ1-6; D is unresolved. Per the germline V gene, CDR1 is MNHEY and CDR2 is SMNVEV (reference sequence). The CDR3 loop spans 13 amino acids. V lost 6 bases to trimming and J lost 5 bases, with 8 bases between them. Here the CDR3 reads CASRRADNSPLHF. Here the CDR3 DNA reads TGTGCCAGCAGAAGGGCGGATAATTCACCCCTCCACTTT.

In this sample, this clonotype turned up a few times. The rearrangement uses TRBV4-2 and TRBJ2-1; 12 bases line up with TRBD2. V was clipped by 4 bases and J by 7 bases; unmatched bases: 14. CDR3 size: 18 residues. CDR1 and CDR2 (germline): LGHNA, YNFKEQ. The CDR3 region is CASSPRTSGEPGTNEQFF. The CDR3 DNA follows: TGTGCCAGCAGCCCCAGGACTAGCGGGGAGCCAGGTACAAATGAGCAGTTCTTC.

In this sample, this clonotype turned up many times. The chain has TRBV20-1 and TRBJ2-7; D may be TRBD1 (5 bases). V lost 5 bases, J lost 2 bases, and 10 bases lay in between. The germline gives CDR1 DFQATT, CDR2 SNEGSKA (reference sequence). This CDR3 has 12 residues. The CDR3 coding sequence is TGCAGTGCTCGCAGACAGACCTACGAGCAGTACTTC. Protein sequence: CSARRQTYEQYF.

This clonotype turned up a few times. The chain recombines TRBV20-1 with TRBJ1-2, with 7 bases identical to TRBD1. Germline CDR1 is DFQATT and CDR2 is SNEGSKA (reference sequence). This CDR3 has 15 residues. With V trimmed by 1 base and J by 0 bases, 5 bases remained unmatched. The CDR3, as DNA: TGCAGTGCTAGAGGAGACAGGGAATCTAACTATGGCTACACCTTC. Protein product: CSARGDRESNYGYTF.

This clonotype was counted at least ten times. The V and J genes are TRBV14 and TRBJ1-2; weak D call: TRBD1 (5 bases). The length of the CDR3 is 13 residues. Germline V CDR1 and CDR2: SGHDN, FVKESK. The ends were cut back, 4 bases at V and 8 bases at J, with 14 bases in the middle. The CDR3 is CASSRPSGDGYTF. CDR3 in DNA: TGTGCCAGCAGCCGGCCCTCCGGGGACGGCTACACCTTC.

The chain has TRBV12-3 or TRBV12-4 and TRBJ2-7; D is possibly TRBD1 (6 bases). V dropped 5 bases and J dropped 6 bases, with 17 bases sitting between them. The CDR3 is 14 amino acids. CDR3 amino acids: CASSQTGLGGEQYF. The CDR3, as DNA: TGTGCCAGCAGTCAGACCGGGCTAGGGGGCGAGCAGTACTTC.

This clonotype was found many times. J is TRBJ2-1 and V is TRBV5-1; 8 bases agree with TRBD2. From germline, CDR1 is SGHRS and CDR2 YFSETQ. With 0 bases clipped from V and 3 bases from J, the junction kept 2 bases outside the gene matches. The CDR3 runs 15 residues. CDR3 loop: CASSLEGLDYNEQFF. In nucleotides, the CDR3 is TGCGCCAGCAGCTTGGAGGGACTAGACTACAATGAGCAGTTCTTC.

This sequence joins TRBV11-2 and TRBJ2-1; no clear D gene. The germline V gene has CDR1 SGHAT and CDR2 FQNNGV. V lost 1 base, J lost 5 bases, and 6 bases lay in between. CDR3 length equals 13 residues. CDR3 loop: CASSLGWNNEQFF. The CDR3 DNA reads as TGTGCCAGCAGCTTAGGGTGGAACAATGAGCAGTTCTTC.

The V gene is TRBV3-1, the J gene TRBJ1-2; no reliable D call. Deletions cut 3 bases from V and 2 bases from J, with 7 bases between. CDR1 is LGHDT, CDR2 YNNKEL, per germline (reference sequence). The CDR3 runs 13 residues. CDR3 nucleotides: TGTGCCAGCAGCCATAGGAAAAACTATGGCTACACCTTC. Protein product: CASSHRKNYGYTF.

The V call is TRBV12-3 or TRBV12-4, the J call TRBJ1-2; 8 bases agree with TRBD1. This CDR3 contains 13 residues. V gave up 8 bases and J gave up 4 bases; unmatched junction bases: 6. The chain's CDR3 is CASGYGQGYGYTF. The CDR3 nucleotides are TGTGCCAGCGGTTACGGACAGGGCTATGGCTACACCTTC.

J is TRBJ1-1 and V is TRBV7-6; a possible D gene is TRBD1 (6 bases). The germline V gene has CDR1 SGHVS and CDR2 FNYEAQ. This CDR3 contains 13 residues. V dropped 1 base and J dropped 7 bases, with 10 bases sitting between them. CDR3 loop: CASSLGTVGEAFF. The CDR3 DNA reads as TGTGCCAGCAGCTTAGGGACAGTCGGTGAAGCTTTCTTT.

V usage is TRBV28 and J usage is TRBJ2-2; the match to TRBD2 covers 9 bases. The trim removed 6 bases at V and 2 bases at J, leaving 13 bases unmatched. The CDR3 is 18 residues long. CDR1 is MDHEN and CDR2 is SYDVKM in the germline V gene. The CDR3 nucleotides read TGTGCCAGCAGCCCCGCGGCTAGCGGGATCTTTAACACCGGGGAGCTGTTTTTT. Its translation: CASSPAASGIFNTGELFF.